This T cell receptor (beta chain) was recovered during a study of T-cell memory formation after mild COVID-19. Background on the study: Each donor largely had its own TCR clusters. The study, taken as a whole, reports: Clones from the second wave (peaking day 37) had unconfirmed SARS-CoV-2 specificity. Day 15 to 85 contractors were CD4/CD8 balanced; later expanders leaned CD4+. Pre-infection memory contained some responding clones, which suggested that cross-reactive memory had joined.

The CDR3 is made up of 15 amino acids. V was pared by 6 bases and J by 6 bases, with 19 bases between. Germline lookup yields CDR1 SGHAT and CDR2 FQNNGV. TCRdb reprocessed the 5' RACE reads via MiXCR and lists one record per CDR3 protein. There are some 190,000 distinct CDR3 sequences in the sample; roughly 18% occur only once, and 2% to 3% lies in the top ten. In this sample, this clonotype turned up a few times. Its antigen is currently unknown. The source of this sequence is an adult woman who had mild COVID-19 (a few samples of this study predate the infection). Cell type and time point are not known. Sequences were obtained from PBMCs or a T cell subset sorted from them (not recorded which). The chain joins TRBV11-2 to TRBJ2-3, with D perhaps assigned TRBD1 or TRBD2 (5 bases each). CDR3 in DNA: TGTGCCAGCAGTTTCTCGGCAGGGACGGTTGATACGCAGTATTTT. This sequence encodes CASSFSAGTVDTQYF.